This T cell receptor (beta chain) came from a study of blood T cell repertoires in COVID-19. The V end lost 0 bases, the J end lost 5 bases, and 13 bases lay between the germline ends. CDR3 length: 15 amino acids. The V gene's germline CDR1 is LGHNA and CDR2 YNFKEQ. Repertoires were generated with immunoSEQ multiplex PCR, while TCRdb's copy carries only in-frame clones and drops some. The sample lists about 34,000 clones, less than 85% occurring once. Material for sequencing was peripheral blood. The sequence derives from a human donor with acute or convalescent COVID-19. The donor label of this sample is uncertain. This chain links TRBV4-2 with TRBJ1-1, with D possibly matching TRBD1 (6 bases). CDR3 bases: TGTGCCAGCAGCCAAGAAACAGGGATGGAAACTGAAGCTTTCTTT. Translation: CASSQETGMETEAFF.